This T cell receptor beta chain is drawn from a study of blood T cells in healthy people across ages. Through a sample-barcoded 5' primer and a J-beta primer mix, a second PCR was run for about 6 to 11 cycles. One entry per CDR3 protein, called by TCRdb with MiXCR from the 5' RACE reads. The sample yields almost 550,000 distinct CDR3 sequences, 24% seen once. The CDR3 runs 17 residues. Germline assignment: CDR1 MNHEY and CDR2 SMNVEV (reference sequence). Trimming cost V 3 bases and J 3 bases; bases outside gene matches: 9. A further study also used this sample, focusing on T cells of mothers and their children. This second study notes: Using around 1.5 ug per 15 ul, all extracted RNA underwent cDNA synthesis. Related mother-child pairs shared slightly more overlap than unrelated pairs, but the difference was non-significant.

This chain joins TRBV27 and TRBJ2-2; 8 nucleotides match TRBD1. The specimen sequenced was blood. The TCR comes from a boy under 18 in good health. The CDR3 loop reads CASSFLSPGGYTGELFF. CDR3 bases: TGTGCCAGCAGTTTTTTAAGCCCAGGGGGCTACACCGGGGAGCTGTTTTTT.